The 3 T cell receptor beta chains below all came from one sample that was sequenced in a study of shared clonotypes between healthy human individuals. TCRdb's table, derived via immunoSEQ multiplex PCR, lists solely in-frame clones and lacks some. The table includes more than 2 million clones, around 95% detected once. The sample taken for sequencing was naive CD4+ T cells sorted from blood. Subset here: CD45RA+ positively selected. These receptors were taken from a man between 18 and 29 years old in good health.

The chain is built from TRBV11-2 and TRBJ2-3, with D possibly being TRBD1 (6 bases). CDR1 is SGHAT, CDR2 FQNNGV, per germline. The V gene lost 5 bases and the J gene lost 4 bases, with 16 bases spanning the gap. The CDR3 contains 15 residues. CDR3 protein: CASSAGQTPADTQYF. In nucleotides, the CDR3 is TGTGCCAGCAGCGCCGGACAGACCCCCGCAGATACGCAGTATTTT.

The rearrangement links TRBV7-9 to TRBJ2-1, with TRBD2 identical over 12 bases. The V segment lost 1 base and the J segment 11 bases; nucleotides outside the gene matches: 6. The CDR3 sequence is 15 residues long. Germline loops: CDR1 SEHNR, CDR2 FQNEAQ (reference sequence). The CDR3 loop reads CASSLGTSGDGQQFF. The CDR3 nucleotides read TGTGCCAGCAGCTTAGGGACTAGCGGGGACGGACAGCAGTTCTTC.

The rearrangement uses TRBV6-5 and TRBJ2-7, with 7 bases aligning to TRBD2. V lost 6 bases to trimming and J lost 0 bases; unmatched junction nucleotides: 8. Germline-derived CDR1 and CDR2 are MNHEY and SVGAGI. The CDR3 sequence is 15 residues long. The CDR3 protein is CASSPGWEGSYEQYF. The CDR3 DNA reads as TGTGCCAGCAGCCCGGGTTGGGAGGGCTCCTACGAGCAGTACTTC.